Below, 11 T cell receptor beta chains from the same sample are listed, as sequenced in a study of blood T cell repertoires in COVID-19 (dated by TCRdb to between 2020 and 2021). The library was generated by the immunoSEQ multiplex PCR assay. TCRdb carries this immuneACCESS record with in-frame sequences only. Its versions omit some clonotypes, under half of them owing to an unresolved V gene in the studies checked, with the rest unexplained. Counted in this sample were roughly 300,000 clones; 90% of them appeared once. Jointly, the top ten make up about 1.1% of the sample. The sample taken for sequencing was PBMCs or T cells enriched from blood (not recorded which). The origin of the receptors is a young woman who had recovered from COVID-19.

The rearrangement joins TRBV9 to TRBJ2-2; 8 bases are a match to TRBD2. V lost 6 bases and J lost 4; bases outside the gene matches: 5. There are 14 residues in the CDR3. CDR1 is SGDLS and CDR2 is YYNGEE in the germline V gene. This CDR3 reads CASTREGVTGELFF. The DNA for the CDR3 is TGTGCCAGCACCCGGGAGGGTGTCACCGGGGAGCTGTTTTTT.

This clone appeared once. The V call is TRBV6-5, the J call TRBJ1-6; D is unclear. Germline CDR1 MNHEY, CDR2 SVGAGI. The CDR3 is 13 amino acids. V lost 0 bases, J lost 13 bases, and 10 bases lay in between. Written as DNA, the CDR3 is TGTGCCAGCAGTTACTCTCGGGGTCACCCCCTCCACTTT. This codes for CASSYSRGHPLHF.

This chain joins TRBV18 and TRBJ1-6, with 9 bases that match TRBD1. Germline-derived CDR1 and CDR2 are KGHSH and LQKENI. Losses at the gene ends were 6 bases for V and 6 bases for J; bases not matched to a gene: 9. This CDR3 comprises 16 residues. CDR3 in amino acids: CASSPNRGQGNSPLHF. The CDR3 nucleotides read TGTGCCAGCTCTCCCAACAGGGGACAGGGTAATTCACCCCTCCACTTT.

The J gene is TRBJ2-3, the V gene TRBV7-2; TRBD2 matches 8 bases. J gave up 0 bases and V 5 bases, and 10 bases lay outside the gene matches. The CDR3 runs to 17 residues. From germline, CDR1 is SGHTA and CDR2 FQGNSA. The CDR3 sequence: CASSPGIAGFSTDTQYF. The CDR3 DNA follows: TGTGCCAGCAGCCCCGGTATAGCGGGGTTTAGCACAGATACGCAGTATTTT.

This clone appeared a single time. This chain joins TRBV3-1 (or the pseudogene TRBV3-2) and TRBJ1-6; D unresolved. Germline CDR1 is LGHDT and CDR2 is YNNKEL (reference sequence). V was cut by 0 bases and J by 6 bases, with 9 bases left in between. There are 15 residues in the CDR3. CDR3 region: CASSQEHRSNSPLHF. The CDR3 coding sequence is TGTGCCAGCAGCCAAGAGCACAGATCTAATTCACCCCTCCACTTT.

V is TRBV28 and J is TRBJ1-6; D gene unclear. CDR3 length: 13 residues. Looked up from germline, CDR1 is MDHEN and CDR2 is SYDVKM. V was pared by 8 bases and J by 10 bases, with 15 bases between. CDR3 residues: CASFQSARSPLHF. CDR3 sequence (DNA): TGTGCCAGCTTCCAGTCCGCGAGGTCACCCCTCCACTTT.

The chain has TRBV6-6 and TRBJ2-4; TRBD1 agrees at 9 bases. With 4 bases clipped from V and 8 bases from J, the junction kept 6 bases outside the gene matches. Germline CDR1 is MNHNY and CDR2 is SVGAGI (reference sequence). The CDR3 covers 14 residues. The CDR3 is CASSSSTGGDIQYF. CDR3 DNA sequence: TGTGCCAGCAGTTCCTCGACAGGGGGGGACATTCAGTACTTC.

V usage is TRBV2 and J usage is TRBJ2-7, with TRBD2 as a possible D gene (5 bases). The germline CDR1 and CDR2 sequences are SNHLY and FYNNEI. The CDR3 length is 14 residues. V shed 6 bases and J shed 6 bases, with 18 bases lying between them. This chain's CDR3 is CASRMTLVRFEQYF. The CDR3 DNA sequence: TGTGCCAGCAGGATGACACTAGTCAGGTTCGAGCAGTACTTC.

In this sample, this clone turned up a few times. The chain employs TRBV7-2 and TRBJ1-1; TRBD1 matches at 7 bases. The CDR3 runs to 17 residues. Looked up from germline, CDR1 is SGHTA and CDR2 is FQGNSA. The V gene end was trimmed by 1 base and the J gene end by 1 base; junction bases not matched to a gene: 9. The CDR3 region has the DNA TGTGCCAGCAGCTTAGAGGTGCCGGGACAGTGGAACACTGAAGCTTTCTTT. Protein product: CASSLEVPGQWNTEAFF.

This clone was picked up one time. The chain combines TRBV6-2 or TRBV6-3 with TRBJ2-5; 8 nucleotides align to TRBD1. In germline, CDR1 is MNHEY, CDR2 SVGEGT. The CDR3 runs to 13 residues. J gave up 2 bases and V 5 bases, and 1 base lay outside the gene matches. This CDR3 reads CASSRTGQETQYF. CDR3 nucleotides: TGTGCCAGCAGTCGGACAGGGCAAGAGACCCAGTACTTC.

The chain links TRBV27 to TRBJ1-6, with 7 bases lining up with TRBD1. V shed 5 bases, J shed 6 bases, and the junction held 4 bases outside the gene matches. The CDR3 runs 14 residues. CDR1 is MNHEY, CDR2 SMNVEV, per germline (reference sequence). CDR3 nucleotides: TGTGCCAGCAGTATGACAGGGTCTAATTCACCCCTCCACTTT. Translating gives CASSMTGSNSPLHF.